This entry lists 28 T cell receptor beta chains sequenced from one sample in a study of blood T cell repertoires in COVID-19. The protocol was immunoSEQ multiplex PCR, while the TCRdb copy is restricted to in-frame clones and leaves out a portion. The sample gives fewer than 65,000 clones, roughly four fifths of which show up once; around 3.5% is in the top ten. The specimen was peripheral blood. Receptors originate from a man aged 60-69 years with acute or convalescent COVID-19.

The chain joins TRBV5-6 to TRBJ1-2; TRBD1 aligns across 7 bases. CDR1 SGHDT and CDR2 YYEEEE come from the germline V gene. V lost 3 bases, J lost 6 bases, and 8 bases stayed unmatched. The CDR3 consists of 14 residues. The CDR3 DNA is TGTGCCAGCAGCTCCCTAGACAGGGAGGATGGCTACACCTTC. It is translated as CASSSLDREDGYTF.

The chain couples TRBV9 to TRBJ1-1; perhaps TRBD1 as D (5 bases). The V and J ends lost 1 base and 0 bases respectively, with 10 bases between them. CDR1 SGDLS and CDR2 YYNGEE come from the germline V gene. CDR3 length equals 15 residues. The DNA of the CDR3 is TGTGCCAGCAGCGTAACCAAGGACATGAACACTGAAGCTTTCTTT. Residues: CASSVTKDMNTEAFF.

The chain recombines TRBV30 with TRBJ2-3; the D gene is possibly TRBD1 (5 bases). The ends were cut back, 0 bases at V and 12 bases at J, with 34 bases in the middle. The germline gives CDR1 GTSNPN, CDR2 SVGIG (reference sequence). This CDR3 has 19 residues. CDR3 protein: CAWSVHSRWTTSRILVQYF. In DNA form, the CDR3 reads TGTGCCTGGAGTGTACATTCCCGGTGGACAACCTCTCGCATCTTGGTACAGTATTTT. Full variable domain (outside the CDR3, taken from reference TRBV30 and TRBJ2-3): SQTIHQWPATLVQPVGSPLSLECTVEGTSNPNLYWYRQAAGRGLQLLFYSVGIGQISSEVPQNLSASRPQDRQFILSSKKLLLSDSGFYLCAWSVHSRWTTSRILVQYFGPGTRLTVL.

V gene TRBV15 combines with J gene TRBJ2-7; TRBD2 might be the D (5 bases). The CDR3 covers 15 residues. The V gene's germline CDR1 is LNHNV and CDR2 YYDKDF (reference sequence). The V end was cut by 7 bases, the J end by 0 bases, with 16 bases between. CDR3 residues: CATNPDYASSYEQYF. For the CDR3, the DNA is TGTGCCACCAACCCCGACTATGCTTCCTCCTACGAGCAGTACTTC.

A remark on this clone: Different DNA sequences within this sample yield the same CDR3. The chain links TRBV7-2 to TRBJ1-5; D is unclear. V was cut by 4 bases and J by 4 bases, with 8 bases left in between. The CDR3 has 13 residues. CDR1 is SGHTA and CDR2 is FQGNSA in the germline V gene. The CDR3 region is CASSSRGNQPQHF. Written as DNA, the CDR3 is TGTGCCAGCAGCTCCCGGGGAAATCAGCCCCAGCATTTT.

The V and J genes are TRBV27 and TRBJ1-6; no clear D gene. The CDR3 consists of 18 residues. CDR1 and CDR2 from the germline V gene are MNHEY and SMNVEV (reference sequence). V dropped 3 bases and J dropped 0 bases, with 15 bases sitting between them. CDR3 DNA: TGTGCCAGCAGTTTGGAAGGAGCATTGAGCTCCTATAATTCACCCCTCCACTTT. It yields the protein CASSLEGALSSYNSPLHF.

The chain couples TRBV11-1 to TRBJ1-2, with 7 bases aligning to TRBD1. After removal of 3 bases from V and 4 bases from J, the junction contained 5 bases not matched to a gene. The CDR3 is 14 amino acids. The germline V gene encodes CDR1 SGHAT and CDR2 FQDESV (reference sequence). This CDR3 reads CASSLGRQGYGYTF. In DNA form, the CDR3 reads TGTGCCAGCAGCTTGGGAAGACAGGGCTATGGCTACACCTTC.

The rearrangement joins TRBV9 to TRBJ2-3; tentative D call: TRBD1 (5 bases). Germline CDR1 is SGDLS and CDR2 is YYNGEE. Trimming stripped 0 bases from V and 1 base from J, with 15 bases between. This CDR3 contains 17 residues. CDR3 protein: CASSVASQGSGTDTQYF. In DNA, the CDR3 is TGTGCCAGCAGCGTAGCTAGTCAGGGAAGTGGCACAGATACGCAGTATTTT. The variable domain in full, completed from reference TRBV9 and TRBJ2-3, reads DSGVTQTPKHLITATGQRVTLRCSPRSGDLSVYWYQQSLDQGLQFLIQYYNGEERAKGNILERFSAQQFPDLHSELNLSSLELGDSALYFCASSVASQGSGTDTQYFGPGTRLTVL.

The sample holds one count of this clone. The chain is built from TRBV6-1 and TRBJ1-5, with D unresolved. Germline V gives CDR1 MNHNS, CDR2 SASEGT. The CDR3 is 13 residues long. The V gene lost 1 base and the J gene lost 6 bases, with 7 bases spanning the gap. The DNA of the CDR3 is TGTGCCAGCAGTGAAGTACTAAGTCAGCCCCAGCATTTT. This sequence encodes CASSEVLSQPQHF.

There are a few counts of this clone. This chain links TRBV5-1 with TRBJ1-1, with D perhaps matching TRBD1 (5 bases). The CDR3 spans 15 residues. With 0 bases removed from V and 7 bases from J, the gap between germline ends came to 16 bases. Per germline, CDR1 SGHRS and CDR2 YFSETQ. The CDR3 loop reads CASSLVIPREDEAFF. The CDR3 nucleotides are TGCGCCAGCAGCTTGGTTATCCCCAGGGAGGATGAAGCTTTCTTT.

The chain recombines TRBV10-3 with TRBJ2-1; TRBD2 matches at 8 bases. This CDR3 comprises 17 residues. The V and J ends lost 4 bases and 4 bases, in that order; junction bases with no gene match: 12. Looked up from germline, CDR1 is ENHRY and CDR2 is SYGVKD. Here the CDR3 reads CAISGGGASGGYNEQFF. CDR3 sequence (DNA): TGTGCCATCAGTGGAGGAGGGGCGAGCGGGGGATACAATGAGCAGTTCTTC.

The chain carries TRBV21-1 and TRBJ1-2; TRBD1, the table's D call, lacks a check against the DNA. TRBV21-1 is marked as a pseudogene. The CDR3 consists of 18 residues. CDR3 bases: TGTGCCAGCAGCAAATTGGGTCCCAGTCCTCAGGGGGTATATGGCTACACCTTC. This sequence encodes CASSKLGPSPQGVYGYTF.

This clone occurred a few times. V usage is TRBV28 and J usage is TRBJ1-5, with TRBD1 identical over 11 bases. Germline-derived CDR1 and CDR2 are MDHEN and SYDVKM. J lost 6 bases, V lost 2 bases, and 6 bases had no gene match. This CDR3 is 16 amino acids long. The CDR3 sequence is CASSLPGQGVTQPQHF. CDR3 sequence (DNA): TGTGCCAGCAGTTTACCGGGACAGGGGGTAACTCAGCCCCAGCATTTT.

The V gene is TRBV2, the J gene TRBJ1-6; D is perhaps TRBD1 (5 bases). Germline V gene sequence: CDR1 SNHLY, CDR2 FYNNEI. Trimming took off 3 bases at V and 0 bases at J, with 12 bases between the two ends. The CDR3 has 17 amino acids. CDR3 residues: CASSERDSYSYNSPLHF. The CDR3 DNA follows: TGTGCCAGCAGTGAGAGAGACAGTTACTCCTATAATTCACCCCTCCACTTT.

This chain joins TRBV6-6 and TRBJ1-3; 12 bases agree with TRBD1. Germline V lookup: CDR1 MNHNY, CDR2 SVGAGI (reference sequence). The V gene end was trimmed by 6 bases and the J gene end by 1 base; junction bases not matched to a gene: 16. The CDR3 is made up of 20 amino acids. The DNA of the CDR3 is TGTGCCAGCAGCCAAGCAGGATCAAGGGACAGGGGGCTTTCTGGAAACACCATATATTTT. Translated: CASSQAGSRDRGLSGNTIYF.

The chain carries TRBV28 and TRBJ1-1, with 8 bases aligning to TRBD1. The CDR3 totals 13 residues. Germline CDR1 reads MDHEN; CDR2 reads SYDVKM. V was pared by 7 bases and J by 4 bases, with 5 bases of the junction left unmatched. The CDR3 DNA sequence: TGTGCCAGCACCCGACAGGGGTCCACTGAAGCTTTCTTT. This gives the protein CASTRQGSTEAFF.

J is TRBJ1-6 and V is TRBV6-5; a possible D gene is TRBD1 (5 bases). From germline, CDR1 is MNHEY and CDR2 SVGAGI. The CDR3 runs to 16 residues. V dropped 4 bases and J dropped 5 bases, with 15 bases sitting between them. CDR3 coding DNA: TGTGCCAGCAGTTGGAGGGCAGCGACAGATAATTCACCCCTCCACTTT. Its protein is CASSWRAATDNSPLHF.

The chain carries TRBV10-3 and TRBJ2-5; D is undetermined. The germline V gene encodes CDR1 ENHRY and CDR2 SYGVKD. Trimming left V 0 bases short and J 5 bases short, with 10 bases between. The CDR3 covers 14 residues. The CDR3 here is CAISESNKPETQYF. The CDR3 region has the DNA TGTGCCATCAGTGAGTCGAATAAGCCGGAGACCCAGTACTTC.

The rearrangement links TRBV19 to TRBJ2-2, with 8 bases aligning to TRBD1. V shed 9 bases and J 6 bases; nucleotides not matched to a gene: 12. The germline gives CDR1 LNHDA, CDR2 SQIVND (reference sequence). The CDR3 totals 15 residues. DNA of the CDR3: TGTGCCAGCCGGGGAGGCAGGGGGCCGGCCGGGGAGCTGTTTTTT. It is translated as CASRGGRGPAGELFF.

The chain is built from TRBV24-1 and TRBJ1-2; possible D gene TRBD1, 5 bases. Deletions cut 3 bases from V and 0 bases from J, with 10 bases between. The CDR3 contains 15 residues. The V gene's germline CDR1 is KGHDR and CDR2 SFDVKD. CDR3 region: CATSDTGPANYGYTF. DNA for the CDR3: TGTGCCACCAGTGATACAGGACCAGCTAACTATGGCTACACCTTC.

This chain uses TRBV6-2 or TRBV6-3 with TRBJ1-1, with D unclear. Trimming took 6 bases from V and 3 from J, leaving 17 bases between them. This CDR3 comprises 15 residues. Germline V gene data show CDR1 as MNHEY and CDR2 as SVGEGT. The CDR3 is CASSPREGRHTEAFF. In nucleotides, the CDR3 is TGTGCCAGCAGCCCCCGAGAGGGAAGGCACACTGAAGCTTTCTTT.

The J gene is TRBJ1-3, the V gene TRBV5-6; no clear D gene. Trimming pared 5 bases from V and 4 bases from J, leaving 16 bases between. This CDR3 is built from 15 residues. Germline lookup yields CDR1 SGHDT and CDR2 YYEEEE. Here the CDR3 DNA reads TGTGCCAGCAGTCTGGGTATGACACCAGGAAACACCATATATTTT. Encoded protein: CASSLGMTPGNTIYF.

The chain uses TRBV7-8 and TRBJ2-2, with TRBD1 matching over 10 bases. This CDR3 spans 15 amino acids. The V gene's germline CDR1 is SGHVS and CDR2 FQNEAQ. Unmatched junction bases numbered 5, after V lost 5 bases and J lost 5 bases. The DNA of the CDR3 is TGTGCCAGCAGCCCGGACAGGGGGGGGACCGGGGAGCTGTTTTTT. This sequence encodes CASSPDRGGTGELFF.

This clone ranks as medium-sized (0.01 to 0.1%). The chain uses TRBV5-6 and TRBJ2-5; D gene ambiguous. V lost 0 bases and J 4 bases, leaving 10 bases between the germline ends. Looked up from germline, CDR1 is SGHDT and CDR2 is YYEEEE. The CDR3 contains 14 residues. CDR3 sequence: CASSLEPTLETQYF. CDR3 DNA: TGTGCCAGCAGCTTGGAACCGACATTAGAGACCCAGTACTTC.

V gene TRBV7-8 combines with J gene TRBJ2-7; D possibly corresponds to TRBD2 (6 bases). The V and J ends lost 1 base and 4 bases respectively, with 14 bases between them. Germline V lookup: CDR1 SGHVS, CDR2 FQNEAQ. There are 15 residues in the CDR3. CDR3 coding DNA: TGTGCCAGCAGCTTAGTTTTCGGGACTGAGTACGAGCAGTACTTC. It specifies CASSLVFGTEYEQYF.

As DNA, the CDR3 is TGTGCCAGCAGTTACCGATCTAGCGGGCAAGAGACCCAGTACTTC. Translation gives CASSYRSSGQETQYF. The V and J genes are TRBV6-5 and TRBJ2-5, with 8 positions matching TRBD2. V dropped 2 bases and J dropped 2; count of bases not matched to a gene: 4. The germline V gene has CDR1 MNHEY and CDR2 SVGAGI. This CDR3 region has 15 residues.

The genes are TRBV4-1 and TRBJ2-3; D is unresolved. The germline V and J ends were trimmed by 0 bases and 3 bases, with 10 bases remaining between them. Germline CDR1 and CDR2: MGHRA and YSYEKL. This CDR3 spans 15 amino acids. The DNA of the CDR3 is TGCGCCAGCAGCCAAGATGCAACGGTAACAGATACGCAGTATTTT. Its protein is CASSQDATVTDTQYF.

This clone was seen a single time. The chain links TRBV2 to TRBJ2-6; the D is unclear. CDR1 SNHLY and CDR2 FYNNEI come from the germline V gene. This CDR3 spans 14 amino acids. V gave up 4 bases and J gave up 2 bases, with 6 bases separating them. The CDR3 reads CASSGSAGANVLTF. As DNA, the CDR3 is TGTGCCAGCAGTGGCAGTGCTGGGGCCAACGTCCTGACTTTC. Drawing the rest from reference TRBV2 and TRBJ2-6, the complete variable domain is EPEVTQTPSHQVTQMGQEVILRCVPISNHLYFYWYRQILGQKVEFLVSFYNNEISEKSEIFDDQFSVERPDGSNFTLKIRSTKLEDSAMYFCASSGSAGANVLTFGAGSRLTVL.